This passage covers 10 T cell receptor beta chains from one sample sequenced in a study of T cell responses to AZD1222 COVID-19 vaccine. The assay was immunoSEQ multiplex PCR, and TCRdb's table has in-frame clones only and misses some. The data show about 120,000 clones, more than 85% seen once. This specimen consisted of peripheral blood, obtained on day 0 of AZD1222 vaccination. These receptors came from an adult in good health.

The J gene is TRBJ1-2, the V gene TRBV7-2, with D uncertain. The CDR3 extends over 16 amino acids. Trimming removed 2 bases from V and 8 bases from J, with 21 bases in between. In germline, CDR1 is SGHTA, CDR2 FQGNSA. DNA for the CDR3: TGTGCCAGCAGCTTACGGAGGGAAAGTGGCTCGCGGGGCTACACCTTC. Amino acids: CASSLRRESGSRGYTF.

This chain links TRBV4-2 with TRBJ1-1; D is uncertain. This CDR3 contains 15 residues. Trimming pared 1 base from V and 4 bases from J, leaving 13 bases between. Germline loops: CDR1 LGHNA, CDR2 YNFKEQ. CDR3 DNA sequence: TGTGCCAGCAGCCAAGGAGGCCGGTCGAGCACTGAAGCTTTCTTT. Residues: CASSQGGRSSTEAFF.

This rearrangement joins TRBV19 to TRBJ1-1; D ambiguous. The germline CDR1 and CDR2 sequences are LNHDA and SQIVND (reference sequence). The CDR3 contains 14 residues. Trimming removed 0 bases from V and 0 bases from J, with 5 bases in between. The CDR3 nucleotides are TGTGCCAGTAGTATAGACGGGATGAACACTGAAGCTTTCTTT. Translating gives CASSIDGMNTEAFF.

The chain couples TRBV6-5 to TRBJ1-2, with D tentatively TRBD1 (6 bases). Between the trimmed V and J ends, which lost 4 bases and 5 bases, there was a span of 17 bases. The CDR3 covers 15 residues. Germline V lookup: CDR1 MNHEY, CDR2 SVGAGI. DNA for the CDR3: TGTGCCAGCAGTTCCTCGGGGGGGGCTGGTTATGGCTACACCTTC. It translates to CASSSSGGAGYGYTF.

The V call is TRBV5-4, the J call TRBJ2-3; 11 bases match TRBD1. This CDR3 is 15 amino acids long. Looked up from germline, CDR1 is SGHNT and CDR2 is YYREEE (reference sequence). V lost 1 base to trimming and J lost 5 bases; unmatched junction nucleotides: 3. The CDR3 protein is CASSLPGQGGDTQYF. CDR3 sequence (DNA): TGTGCCAGCAGCTTGCCGGGACAGGGGGGAGATACGCAGTATTTT.

Only a few counts were recorded for this clone. The V gene is TRBV7-9, the J gene TRBJ2-3; D might be TRBD2 (6 bases). The V end lost 5 bases, the J end lost 2 bases, and 23 bases lay between the germline ends. This CDR3 is built from 18 residues. In germline, CDR1 is SEHNR, CDR2 FQNEAQ (reference sequence). This chain's CDR3 is CASSPKIRLAGNTDTQYF. The DNA of the CDR3 is TGTGCCAGCAGCCCTAAGATCCGCTTGGCGGGGAACACAGATACGCAGTATTTT.

V gene TRBV18 combines with J gene TRBJ1-5, with 7 bases fitting TRBD1. The CDR3 consists of 15 residues. CDR1 KGHSH and CDR2 LQKENI come from the germline V gene. Trimming removed 3 bases from V and 7 bases from J; junction bases left unmatched: 9. CDR3 in DNA: TGTGCCAGCTCACCGAACTCGGAAGGGGGCCAGCCCCAGCATTTT. This gives the protein CASSPNSEGGQPQHF. Filled out from reference TRBV18 and TRBJ1-5, the complete variable domain reads NAGVMQNPRHLVRRRGQEARLRCSPMKGHSHVYWYRQLPEEGLKFMVYLQKENIIDESGMPKERFSAEFPKEGPSILRIQQVVRGDSAAYFCASSPNSEGGQPQHFGDGTRLSIL.

The chain links TRBV7-8 to TRBJ1-2, with D possibly TRBD1 on 5 matching bases. The CDR3 is made up of 13 amino acids. Trimming pared 6 bases from V and 4 bases from J, leaving 12 bases between. Germline assignment: CDR1 SGHVS and CDR2 FQNEAQ. The CDR3 here is CASRRGAGYGYTF. Written as DNA, the CDR3 is TGTGCCAGCAGAAGGGGCGCGGGCTATGGCTACACCTTC.

The V gene is TRBV6-5, the J gene TRBJ1-2; 8 positions match TRBD1. The CDR3 is 13 amino acids. The germline V gene has CDR1 MNHEY and CDR2 SVGAGI. The V segment lost 4 bases and the J segment 8 bases; nucleotides outside the gene matches: 6. CDR3 sequence: CASSWSGQGGYTF. DNA of the CDR3: TGTGCCAGCAGTTGGTCCGGACAGGGAGGCTACACCTTC.

This clone has a single count. V and J are TRBV6-1 and TRBJ1-2, with D tentatively TRBD1 (5 bases). This CDR3 region has 13 residues. V lost 2 bases, J lost 6 bases, and 10 bases lay in between. CDR1 and CDR2 (germline): MNHNS, SASEGT. This CDR3 reads CASSEWVGDGYTF. The CDR3 region has the DNA TGTGCCAGCAGTGAATGGGTAGGGGATGGCTACACCTTC.